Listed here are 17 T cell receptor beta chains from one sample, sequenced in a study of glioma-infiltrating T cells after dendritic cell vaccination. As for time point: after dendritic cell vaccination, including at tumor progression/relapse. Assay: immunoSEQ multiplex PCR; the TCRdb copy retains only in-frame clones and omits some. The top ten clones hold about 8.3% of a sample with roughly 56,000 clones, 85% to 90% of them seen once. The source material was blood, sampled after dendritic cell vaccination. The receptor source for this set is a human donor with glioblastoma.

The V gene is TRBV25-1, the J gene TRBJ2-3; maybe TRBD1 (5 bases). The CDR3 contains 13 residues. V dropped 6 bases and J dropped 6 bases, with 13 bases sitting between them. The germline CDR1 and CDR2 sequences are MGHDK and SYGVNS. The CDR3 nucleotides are TGTGCCAGCAGCACCGTCCCAGGGGATACGCAGTATTTT. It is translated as CASSTVPGDTQYF.

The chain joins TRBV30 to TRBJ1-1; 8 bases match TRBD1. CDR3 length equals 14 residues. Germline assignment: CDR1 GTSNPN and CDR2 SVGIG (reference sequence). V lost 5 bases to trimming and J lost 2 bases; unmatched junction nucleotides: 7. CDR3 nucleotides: TGTGCCTGGGAGGTTGGACAGGGAAACACTGAAGCTTTCTTT. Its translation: CAWEVGQGNTEAFF.

This CDR3 reads CASSVAKRQSSNQPQHF. CDR3 nucleotide sequence: TGTGCCAGCAGCGTTGCTAAAAGACAGAGTAGCAATCAGCCCCAGCATTTT. This rearrangement joins TRBV9 to TRBJ1-5; TRBD1 is a possible D gene (5 bases). From germline, CDR1 is SGDLS and CDR2 YYNGEE. The CDR3 is made up of 17 amino acids. V was clipped by 2 bases and J by 0 bases, with 15 bases between them.

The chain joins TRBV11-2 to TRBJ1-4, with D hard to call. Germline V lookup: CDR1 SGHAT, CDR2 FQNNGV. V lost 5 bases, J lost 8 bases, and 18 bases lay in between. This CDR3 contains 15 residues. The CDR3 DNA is TGTGCCAGCAGCACAGCCGGGATTGGAGGGGAAAAACTGTTTTTT. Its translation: CASSTAGIGGEKLFF.

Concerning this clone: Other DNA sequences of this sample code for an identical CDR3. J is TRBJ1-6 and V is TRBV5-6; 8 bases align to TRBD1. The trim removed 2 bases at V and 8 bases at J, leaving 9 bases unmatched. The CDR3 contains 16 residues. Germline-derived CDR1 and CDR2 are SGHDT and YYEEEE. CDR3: CASSFGTGVSDSPLHF. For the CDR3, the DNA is TGTGCCAGCAGCTTTGGGACAGGAGTAAGTGATTCACCCCTCCACTTT.

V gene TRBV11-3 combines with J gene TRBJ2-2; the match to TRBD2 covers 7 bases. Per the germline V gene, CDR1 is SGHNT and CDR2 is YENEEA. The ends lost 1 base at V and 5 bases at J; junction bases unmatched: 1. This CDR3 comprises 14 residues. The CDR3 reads CASSLGLATGELFF. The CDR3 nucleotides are TGTGCCAGCAGCTTAGGACTAGCAACCGGGGAGCTGTTTTTT.

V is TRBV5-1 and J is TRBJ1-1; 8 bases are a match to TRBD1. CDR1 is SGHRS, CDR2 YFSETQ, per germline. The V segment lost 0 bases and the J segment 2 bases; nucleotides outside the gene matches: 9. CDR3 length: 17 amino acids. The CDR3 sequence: CASSLGGTGSINTEAFF. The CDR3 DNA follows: TGCGCCAGCAGCTTGGGAGGGACAGGAAGTATCAACACTGAAGCTTTCTTT.

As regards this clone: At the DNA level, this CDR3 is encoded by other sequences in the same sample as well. The CDR3 loop reads CAWSVRLDSRSYEQYF. The CDR3 nucleotides read TGTGCCTGGAGTGTACGTCTGGACTCGAGGTCCTACGAGCAGTACTTC. J is TRBJ2-7 and V is TRBV30, with TRBD2 as a possible D gene (5 bases). There are 16 residues in the CDR3. Trimming removed 0 bases from V and 1 base from J, with 16 bases in between. The germline V gene has CDR1 GTSNPN and CDR2 SVGIG (reference sequence).

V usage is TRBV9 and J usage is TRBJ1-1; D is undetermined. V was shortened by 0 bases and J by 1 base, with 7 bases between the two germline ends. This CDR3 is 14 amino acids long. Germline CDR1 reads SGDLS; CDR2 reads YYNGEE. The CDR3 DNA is TGTGCCAGCAGCGTAGGTATCCCGAACACTGAAGCTTTCTTT. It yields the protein CASSVGIPNTEAFF.

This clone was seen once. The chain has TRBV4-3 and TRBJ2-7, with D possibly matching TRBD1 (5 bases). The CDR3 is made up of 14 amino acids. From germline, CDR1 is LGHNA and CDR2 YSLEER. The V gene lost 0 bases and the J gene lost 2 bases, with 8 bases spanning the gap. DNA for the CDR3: TGCGCCAGCAGCCAAGATGAAGGGGCCTACGAGCAGTACTTC. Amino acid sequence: CASSQDEGAYEQYF.

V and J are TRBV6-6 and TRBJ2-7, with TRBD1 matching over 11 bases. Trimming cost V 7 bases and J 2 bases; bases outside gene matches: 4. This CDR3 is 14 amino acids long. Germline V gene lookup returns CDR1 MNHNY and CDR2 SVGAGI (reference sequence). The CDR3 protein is CASTGQGATYEQYF. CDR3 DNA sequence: TGTGCCAGCACCGGACAGGGGGCCACCTACGAGCAGTACTTC.

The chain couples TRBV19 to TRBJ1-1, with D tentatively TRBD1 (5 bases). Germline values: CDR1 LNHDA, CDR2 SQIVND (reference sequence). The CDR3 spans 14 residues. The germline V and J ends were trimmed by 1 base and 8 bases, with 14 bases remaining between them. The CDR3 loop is CASSIGDRRTEAFF. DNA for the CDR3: TGTGCCAGTAGTATAGGAGACAGACGAACAGAAGCTTTCTTT.

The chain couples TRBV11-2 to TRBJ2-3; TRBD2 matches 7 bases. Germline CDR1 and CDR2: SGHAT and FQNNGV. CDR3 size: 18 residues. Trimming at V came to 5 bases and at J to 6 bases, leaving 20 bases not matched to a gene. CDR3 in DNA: TGTGCCAGCAGCCCAACCGGGACTACGGCTACACAGCCGGATACGCAGTATTTT. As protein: CASSPTGTTATQPDTQYF.

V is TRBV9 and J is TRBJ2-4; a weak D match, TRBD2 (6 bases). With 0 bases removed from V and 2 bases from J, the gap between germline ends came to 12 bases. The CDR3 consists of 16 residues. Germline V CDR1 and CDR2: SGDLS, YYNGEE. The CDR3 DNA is TGTGCCAGCAGCGTAGACCCGGGAGTGACCAAAAACATTCAGTACTTC. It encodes CASSVDPGVTKNIQYF.

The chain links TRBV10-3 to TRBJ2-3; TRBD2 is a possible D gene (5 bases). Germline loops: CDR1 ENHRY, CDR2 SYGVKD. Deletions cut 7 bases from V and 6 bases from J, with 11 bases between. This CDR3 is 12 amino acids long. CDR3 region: CAITSGMDTQYF. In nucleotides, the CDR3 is TGTGCCATCACCTCCGGGATGGATACGCAGTATTTT.

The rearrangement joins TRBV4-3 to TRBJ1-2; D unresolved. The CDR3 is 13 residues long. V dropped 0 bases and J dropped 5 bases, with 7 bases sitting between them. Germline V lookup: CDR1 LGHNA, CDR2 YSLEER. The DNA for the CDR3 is TGCGCCAGCAGCCAAGATTCGGGATATGGCTACACCTTC. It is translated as CASSQDSGYGYTF.

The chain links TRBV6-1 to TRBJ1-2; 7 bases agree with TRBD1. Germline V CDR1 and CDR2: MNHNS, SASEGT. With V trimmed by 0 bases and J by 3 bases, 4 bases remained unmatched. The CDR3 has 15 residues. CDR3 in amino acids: CASSEARQGDYGYTF. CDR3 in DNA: TGTGCCAGCAGTGAAGCGCGACAGGGAGACTATGGCTACACCTTC.